This section outlines one T cell receptor (beta chain) sequence together with its context. The cDNA for TCR beta came from 5'RACE template switching with UMIs. With the 5' RACE reads reprocessed, TCRdb shows one record per CDR3 protein and no DNA. The repertoire shows 400,000 or so distinct CDR3 sequences; the top ten hold about 10%. The data were taken from a study of T cells expressing NK-cell markers. Germline V gene data show CDR1 as SGHAT and CDR2 as FQNNGV. The CDR3 has 15 residues. Sequenced sample: blood T cells: a sorted CD56 or NKG2C T cell subset, CD4+ or CD8+ T cells, or bulk PBMC T cells (not recorded which). The source of this sequence is a woman in her 50s in good health. The chain employs TRBV11-2 and TRBJ2-1; TCRdb reports TRBD2, a call that lacks DNA to check it against. The CDR3 protein is CASTQAGGPYNEQFF.